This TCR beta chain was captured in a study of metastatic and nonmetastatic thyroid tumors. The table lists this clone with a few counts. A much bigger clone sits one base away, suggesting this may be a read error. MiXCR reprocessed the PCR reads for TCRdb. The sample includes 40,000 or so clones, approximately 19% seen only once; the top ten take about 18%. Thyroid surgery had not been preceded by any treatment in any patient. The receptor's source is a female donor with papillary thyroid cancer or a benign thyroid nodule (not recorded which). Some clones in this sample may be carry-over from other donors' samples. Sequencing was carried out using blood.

The CDR3 DNA sequence: TGTGCCAGCAGCCCGGTACTAGCGATAGTCCCAGATACGCAGTATTTT. Its protein is CASSPVLAIVPDTQYF. This sequence joins TRBV11-2 and TRBJ2-3; 7 bases align to TRBD2. This CDR3 has 16 amino acids. V gave up 5 bases and J gave up 4 bases; unmatched junction bases: 12. Germline loops: CDR1 SGHAT, CDR2 FQNNGV.